What follows describes a single T cell receptor (beta chain). Clones were sequenced by immunoSEQ multiplex PCR, and TCRdb holds only the in-frame ones, with some missing. The sample contains some 250,000 clones, around 89% of which appear only once. The data stem from a study of blood T cell repertoires in COVID-19. J gave up 6 bases and V 6 bases, and 6 bases lay outside the gene matches. CDR1 is MRHNA and CDR2 is SNTAGT in the germline V gene. The CDR3 totals 13 residues. The V call is TRBV6-4, the J call TRBJ1-2; 8 nucleotides match TRBD1. Sample: PBMCs or T cells enriched from blood (not recorded which). This receptor was taken from a man aged 35-49 years who had recovered from COVID-19. The CDR3 protein is CASSPQGGHGYTF. CDR3 coding DNA: TGTGCCAGCAGCCCACAGGGGGGACATGGCTACACCTTC.